This T cell receptor beta chain was recovered during a study of Tregs in tolerant kidney transplant recipients. The CDR3 spans 14 residues. Germline V gene lookup returns CDR1 LNHNV and CDR2 YYDKDF (reference sequence). V dropped 5 bases and J dropped 5; count of bases not matched to a gene: 7. The protocol was immunoSEQ multiplex PCR, while the TCRdb copy is restricted to in-frame clones and leaves out a portion. This sample yields some 65,000 clones, of which 65% to 85% are seen a single time; around 4.5% belongs to the top ten. Sequencing was performed on CD4+ T cells from blood. The V gene is TRBV15, the J gene TRBJ2-5; 8 bases line up with TRBD1. The clonotype was recovered from a human donor in good health. The CDR3 nucleotides read TGTGCCACCAGCCGACAGGGGTTCAGGGAGACCCAGTACTTC. Translating it yields CATSRQGFRETQYF.